This paragraph reports one T cell receptor (beta chain). The sample originates from a study of blood T cell repertoires in COVID-19. Overall study context: In each case, the material was cDNA or gDNA derived from T cells, B-cell-depleted T cells, or PBMCs.

V was shortened by 5 bases and J by 8 bases, with 15 bases between the two germline ends. CDR1 SGHVS and CDR2 FNYEAQ come from the germline V gene. The CDR3 consists of 13 residues. All enrollees were roughly 18 to 90 years old and from 25 or so US areas. Researchers sorted participants into cohorts using their self-reported clinical history. As originally analysed: How many nucleated cells were present was estimated from reference gene primer amplification. Profiling relied on immunoSEQ multiplex PCR, and the TCRdb table lists in-frame clones only, not all of them. For V, J and clone size, that table is used; D and trimming come from the DNA. The sample lists 230,000 or so clones, 88% occurring once.

Specimen: PBMCs or T cells enriched from blood (not recorded which). This sequence originates from a woman younger than 45 who had recovered from COVID-19. The chain is built from TRBV7-6 and TRBJ1-2, with a tentative D call TRBD1 (6 bases). The CDR3 DNA reads as TGTGCCAGCAGCCACAACACAGGGAAGGGCTACACCTTC. It yields the protein CASSHNTGKGYTF.